This entry describes one T cell receptor beta chain. The method was immunoSEQ multiplex PCR; TCRdb's version includes in-frame clones alone and lacks a portion of them. There are fewer than 100,000 clones in the sample; 65% to 90% occur only once, and roughly 2% lies in the top ten. The data are from a study of OX40 agonist ivuxolimab in advanced cancers. With 4 bases clipped from V and 7 bases from J, the junction kept 11 bases outside the gene matches. This CDR3 spans 15 amino acids. Germline V gene sequence: CDR1 MGHRA, CDR2 YSYEKL. The starting material was CD4+ or CD8+ T cells sorted from blood, obtained in a trial of the OX40 agonist ivuxolimab. This TCR was sampled from an adult with an advanced solid tumor such as melanoma, head and neck, liver or kidney cancer. The V call is TRBV4-1, the J call TRBJ2-7, with 9 bases identical to TRBD1. CDR3 sequence reads: CASSPGQGMLVEQYF. CDR3 nucleotides: TGCGCCAGCAGCCCAGGACAGGGGATGTTGGTGGAGCAGTACTTC.